This T cell receptor beta chain was recovered during a study of Graves' ophthalmopathy and Graves' hyperthyroidism. The overall study: Peripheral blood collection took place at initial diagnosis, before any treatment.

The ends were cut back, 10 bases at V and 0 bases at J, with 7 bases in the middle. CDR1 is SEHNR and CDR2 is FQNEAQ in the germline V gene (reference sequence). CDR3 length: 11 residues. Scientists amplified the TCR beta CDR3 regions from RNA transcripts. HTBI primers primed a first-round RT-PCR, and a second-round multiplex PCR followed. One entry per CDR3 protein results from TCRdb running MiXCR on the multiplex PCR reads. The sample records hundreds of thousands of distinct CDR3 sequences, 20% to 25% being singletons. This clonotype has at least ten counts. The chain combines TRBV7-9 with TRBJ2-7; D gene ambiguous. Specimen: peripheral blood. This TCR was recovered from a woman aged 18 to 35 with stable Graves' hyperthyroidism. The CDR3 DNA reads TGTGCCACCCAGAGCTCCTACGAGCAGTACTTC. As protein: CATQSSYEQYF.